This section outlines one TCR beta chain sequence together with its context. The antigen is not known. This entry comes from a study of CD8 T cells in ankylosing spondylitis. In making TCR beta libraries, quantitative 5'-RACE with molecular barcodes was used. MiXCR was run by TCRdb on the 5' RACE reads, yielding one entry per CDR3 protein. The top ten clones hold 0.5% to 0.65% of a sample with about 240,000 distinct CDR3 sequences, 20% to 30% of them seen once. Study observations and caveats: Seemingly characteristic of ankylosing spondylitis blood was a TCR beta motif consisting of 7 or 8 highly homologous variants. It was reported that disease-linked clones were significantly enriched in matched ankylosing spondylitis synovial fluid. Past studies reported some motif variants in reactive arthritis synovial fluid and blood.

V gave up 6 bases and J gave up 2 bases, with 11 bases separating them. CDR3 length: 13 residues. The sample was blood, either unsorted or a sorted T cell fraction (not recorded which). This TCR was sampled from a male donor with ankylosing spondylitis or in good health (not recorded which). The genes are TRBV12-3 or TRBV12-4 and TRBJ2-7, with a possible D match to TRBD1 (6 bases). This chain's CDR3 is CASRDSGAYEQYF. The CDR3 nucleotides are TGTGCCAGCAGGGACAGTGGGGCCTACGAGCAGTACTTC.